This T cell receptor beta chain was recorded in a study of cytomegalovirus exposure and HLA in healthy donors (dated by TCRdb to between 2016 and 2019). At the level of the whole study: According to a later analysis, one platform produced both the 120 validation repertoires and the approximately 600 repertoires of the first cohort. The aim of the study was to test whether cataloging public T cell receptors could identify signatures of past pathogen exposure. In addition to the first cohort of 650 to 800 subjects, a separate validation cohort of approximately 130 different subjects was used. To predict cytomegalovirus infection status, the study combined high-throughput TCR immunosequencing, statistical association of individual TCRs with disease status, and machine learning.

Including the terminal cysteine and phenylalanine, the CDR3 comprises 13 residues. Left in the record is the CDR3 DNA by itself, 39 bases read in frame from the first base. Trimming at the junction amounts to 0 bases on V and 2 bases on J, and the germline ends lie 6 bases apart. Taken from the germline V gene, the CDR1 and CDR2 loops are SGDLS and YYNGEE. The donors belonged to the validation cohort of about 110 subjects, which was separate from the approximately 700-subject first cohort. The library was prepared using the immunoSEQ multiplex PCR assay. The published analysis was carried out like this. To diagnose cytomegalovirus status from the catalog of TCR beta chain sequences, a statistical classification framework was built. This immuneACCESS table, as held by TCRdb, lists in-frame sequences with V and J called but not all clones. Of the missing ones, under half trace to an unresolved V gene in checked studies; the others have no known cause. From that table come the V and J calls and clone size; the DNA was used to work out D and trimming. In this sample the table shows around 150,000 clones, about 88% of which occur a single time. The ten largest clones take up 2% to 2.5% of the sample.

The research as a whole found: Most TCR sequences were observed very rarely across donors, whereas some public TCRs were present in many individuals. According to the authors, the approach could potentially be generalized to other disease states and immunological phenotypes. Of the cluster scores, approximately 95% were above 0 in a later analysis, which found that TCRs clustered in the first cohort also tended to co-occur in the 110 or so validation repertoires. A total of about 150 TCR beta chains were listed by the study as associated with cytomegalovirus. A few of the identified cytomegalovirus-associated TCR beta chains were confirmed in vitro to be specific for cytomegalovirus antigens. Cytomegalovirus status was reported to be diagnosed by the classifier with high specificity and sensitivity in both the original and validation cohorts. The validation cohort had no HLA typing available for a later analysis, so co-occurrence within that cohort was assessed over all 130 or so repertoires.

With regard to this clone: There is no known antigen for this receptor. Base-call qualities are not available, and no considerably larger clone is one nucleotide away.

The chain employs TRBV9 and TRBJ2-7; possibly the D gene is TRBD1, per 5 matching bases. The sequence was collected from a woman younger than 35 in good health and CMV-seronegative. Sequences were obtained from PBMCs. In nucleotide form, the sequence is TGTGCCAGCAGCGTAGGGGGCCCCTACGAGCAGTACTTC. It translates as CASSVGGPYEQYF. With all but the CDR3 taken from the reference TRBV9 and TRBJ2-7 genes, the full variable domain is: DSGVTQTPKHLITATGQRVTLRCSPRSGDLSVYWYQQSLDQGLQFLIQYYNGEERAKGNILERFSAQQFPDLHSELNLSSLELGDSALYFCASSVGGPYEQYFGPGTRLTVT.